This T cell receptor beta chain was obtained from a study of T cell clonotyping in hematopoietic cell transplantation (dated by TCRdb to about 2021). Describing the broader study: Pretransplant samples from recipients were collected after cytoreduction. A total of 120 to 150 blood samples were gathered in the study from 30 to 35 consecutive transplant recipients along with their related donors. Recruitment of patients was conducted between 2015 and early 2017, and follow-up was continued until late 2020 or death. Study-wide conclusions, independent of this receptor: A decrease in recipient TCR diversity was observed after transplant, and a progressive increase in pathologically expanded clonotypes was seen from day 30 to day 180. The sample size was limited, and CD4 and CD8 repertoire contributions could not be separated because cells were not sorted. Broader posttransplant TCR repertoire diversity was predicted by donor and pretransplant recipient Inverse Simpson Index values. Just a small fraction of recipient repertoires overlapped with donor repertoires, and more than 95% appeared de novo at the given depth.

TCR beta CDR3 regions were amplified from genomic DNA with the immunoSEQ assay, a bias-controlled multiplex PCR using V- and J-specific primers. A proprietary barcode and Illumina adapter sequences were added to the CDR3 amplicons in a second PCR step. An Illumina MiSeq instrument was used for sequencing of the CDR3 libraries. Processing in the source paper ran as follows. Export and quality control were done with immunoSEQ Analyzer 3.0, while downstream analyses used R Bioconductor and Immunarch. Only productive rearrangements in the normalized downsampled data set were used to calculate repertoire metrics. Clonotypes larger than 5 templates in the normalized cohort were defined as pathologically expanded. The Inverse Simpson Index served as the measure of repertoire diversity. To capture all clonotypes, the CMV-specificity analyses were run on the non-normalized data set. Drawn from immuneACCESS, this table holds only the in-frame rearrangements with V and J called that TCRdb kept. Clones are partly lost; checked studies trace under half to an unresolved V gene and leave the rest unexplained. D and trimming were read from the DNA, whereas the V and J calls and clone size are those reported in that table. This sample holds tens of thousands of clones; 85% were observed only once. The ten top clones hold roughly 2.8% of the sample.

The intended sense of this specimen's time point label: recipient sample about 28 days before transplant, after cytoreduction. Blood from recipients was drawn roughly 28 days before transplant, then again at days 30, 100 and 180 after transplant. Using Nuclei Lysis Solution, genomic DNA was extracted from unfractionated peripheral blood mononuclear cells that were either fresh or cryopreserved. Including the terminal cysteine and phenylalanine, the CDR3 comprises 14 residues. CDR3 DNA is the only sequence kept; it has 42 bases, read in frame from the first base. The V end loses 1 base and the J end loses 4 bases, and a stretch of 11 bases separates them. Sequences SGHTA (CDR1) and FQGNSA (CDR2) are obtained from the germline V gene. In regard to this clone: Its specific antigen is unknown. It has no much larger one-base neighbor in the sample; base qualities were not kept.

Sequenced material: peripheral blood mononuclear cells, taken before stem cell transplant. This receptor chain uses TRBV7-2 and TRBJ2-7; there is no confident call for the D gene. The receptor was derived from a man aged 55-75 years with acute myeloid leukemia. Some clones in this sample may be carry-over from other donors' samples. The base sequence is TGTGCCAGCAGCTTAGGTGTGGGGATTTACGAGCAGTACTTC. Its protein product is CASSLGVGIYEQYF.